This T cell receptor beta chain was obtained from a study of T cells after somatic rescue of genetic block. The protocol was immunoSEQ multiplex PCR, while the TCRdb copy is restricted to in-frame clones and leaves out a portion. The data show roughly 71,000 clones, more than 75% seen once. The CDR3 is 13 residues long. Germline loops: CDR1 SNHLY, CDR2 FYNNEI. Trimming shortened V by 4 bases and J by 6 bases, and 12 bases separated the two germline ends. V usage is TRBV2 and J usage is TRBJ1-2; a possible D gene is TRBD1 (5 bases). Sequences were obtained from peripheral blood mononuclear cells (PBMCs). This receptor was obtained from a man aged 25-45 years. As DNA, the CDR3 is TGTGCCAGCAGTGTCAGGGTTCATGATGGCTACACCTTC. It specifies CASSVRVHDGYTF. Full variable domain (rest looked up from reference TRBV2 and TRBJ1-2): EPEVTQTPSHQVTQMGQEVILRCVPISNHLYFYWYRQILGQKVEFLVSFYNNEISEKSEIFDDQFSVERPDGSNFTLKIRSTKLEDSAMYFCASSVRVHDGYTFGSGTRLTVV.